This T cell receptor (beta chain) was sequenced for a study of long-term antiretroviral therapy in people with HIV. The assay used was immunoSEQ (version v3.0), run at survey level. Some clones are missing from TCRdb's copy, which holds only in-frame ones; the method was immunoSEQ multiplex PCR. The sample yields 15,000 or so clones, roughly 86% seen once. Germline assignment: CDR1 SEHNR and CDR2 FQNEAQ (reference sequence). There are 12 residues in the CDR3. V lost 5 bases to trimming and J lost 9 bases, with 11 bases between them. Sequencing was performed on unsorted PBMCs, taken 6.2 years after starting antiretroviral therapy. The receptor was derived from a man aged 40-55 years with HIV. The V gene is TRBV7-9, the J gene TRBJ2-1, with D possibly TRBD1 on 6 matching bases. The CDR3 nucleotides are TGTGCCAGCAGCGCAACAGGGCCTGAGCAGTTCTTC. It is translated as CASSATGPEQFF.